This entry concerns a single T cell receptor beta chain. The antigen remains unidentified. The data belong to a study of response to subunit inactivated influenza vaccine. Germline values: CDR1 SGHTA, CDR2 FQGNSA. Germline trimming cut 2 bases from V and 2 bases from J; bases unmatched to any gene: 6. This CDR3 region has 16 residues. Regarding the study as a whole: Each seasonal influenza vaccination recruits few new T cells, the authors suggested.

TCRdb passed the RT-PCR reads through MiXCR, listing each CDR3 protein once. The sample consists of hundreds of thousands of distinct CDR3 sequences, roughly 14% of them appearing once. Sequences were derived from PBMCs from blood, sampled 11 to 12 days after vaccination. The chain uses TRBV7-2 and TRBJ1-5; TRBD1 aligns across 7 bases. The TCR was taken from a man aged 45-65 years who received an inactivated influenza vaccine. This chain's CDR3 is CASSLSTGFGNQPQHF. The CDR3 coding sequence is TGTGCCAGCAGCTTATCGACAGGGTTTGGCAATCAGCCCCAGCATTTT.